The 12 T cell receptor beta chains below all came from one sample that was sequenced in a study of OX40 agonist ivuxolimab in advanced cancers. Method: immunoSEQ multiplex PCR; TCRdb's copy keeps in-frame clones and lacks some. The table lists 79,000 or so clones, about 90% of them singletons, with 1.5% to 2% in the top ten. The material sequenced was CD4+ or CD8+ T cells sorted from blood, taken in a trial of the OX40 agonist ivuxolimab. The origin of the receptors is an adult with an advanced solid tumor such as melanoma, head and neck, liver or kidney cancer.

This sequence joins TRBV2 and TRBJ2-5; a weak D match, TRBD1 (7 bases). The end of the DNA aligns better with TRBJ2-7, so the J call may be wrong. The CDR3 sequence is 14 residues long. CDR1 is SNHLY and CDR2 is FYNNEI in the germline V gene. CDR3: CASREAGQSYEQYF. The CDR3, as DNA: TGTGCCAGCAGGGAGGCGGGACAGTCCTACGAGCAGTACTTC.

This sequence joins TRBV2 and TRBJ2-7; 7 bases are a match to TRBD2. V was clipped by 5 bases and J by 3 bases; unmatched bases: 7. The germline gives CDR1 SNHLY, CDR2 FYNNEI. This CDR3 has 14 amino acids. The DNA of the CDR3 is TGTGCCAGCAGTCAAGGGAGGGACTTCTACGAGCAGTACTTC. This encodes CASSQGRDFYEQYF.

The chain couples TRBV10-1 to TRBJ2-1; 9 bases are a match to TRBD2. The CDR3 covers 17 residues. The germline V gene encodes CDR1 WNHNN and CDR2 SYGVQD (reference sequence). With 4 bases clipped from V and 0 bases from J, the junction kept 7 bases outside the gene matches. CDR3 coding DNA: TGCGCCAGCAGTGGATTTTCTAGCGGGGACTCCTACAATGAGCAGTTCTTC. Translating gives CASSGFSSGDSYNEQFF.

This rearrangement joins TRBV30 to TRBJ1-1; D is uncertain. The CDR3 runs 14 residues. Germline loops: CDR1 GTSNPN, CDR2 SVGIG (reference sequence). Deletions cut 0 bases from V and 2 bases from J, with 10 bases between. CDR3 sequence reads: CAWSVPGINTEAFF. The CDR3 coding sequence is TGTGCCTGGAGTGTACCCGGTATTAACACTGAAGCTTTCTTT.

The V call is TRBV7-2, the J call TRBJ1-5; D remains unclear. CDR3 length equals 14 residues. Per germline, CDR1 SGHTA and CDR2 FQGNSA. V lost 4 bases and J 0 bases, leaving 7 bases between the germline ends. The CDR3 region has the DNA TGTGCCAGCAGCTCTACGTATAGCAATCAGCCCCAGCATTTT. It translates to CASSSTYSNQPQHF.

The chain couples TRBV28 to TRBJ1-1; no clear D gene. This CDR3 has 12 residues. The V gene lost 6 bases and the J gene lost 5 bases, with 10 bases spanning the gap. CDR1 is MDHEN, CDR2 SYDVKM, per germline. CDR3 residues: CASSPRRTEAFF. The CDR3 DNA reads as TGTGCCAGCAGCCCGAGACGGACTGAAGCTTTCTTT.

The chain links TRBV7-9 to TRBJ2-5; 12 bases are shared with TRBD2. This CDR3 has 15 amino acids. V shed 1 base and J 5 bases; nucleotides not matched to a gene: 2. Germline V gene sequence: CDR1 SEHNR, CDR2 FQNEAQ (reference sequence). Here the CDR3 DNA reads TGTGCCAGCAGCTTAGTGACTAGCGGGAGCGAGACCCAGTACTTC. This encodes CASSLVTSGSETQYF.

The count of this clone is one. This chain uses TRBV6-4 with TRBJ2-3; 7 bases are shared with TRBD2. Germline loops: CDR1 MRHNA, CDR2 SNTAGT. J was trimmed by 2 bases and V by 8 bases; bases with no gene match: 13. This CDR3 is 16 amino acids long. Here the CDR3 reads CASEAYMGLYTDTQYF. DNA of the CDR3: TGTGCCAGCGAAGCTTATATGGGACTATACACAGATACGCAGTATTTT.

The rearrangement uses TRBV28 and TRBJ1-3; TRBD1 matches 10 bases. V gave up 3 bases and J gave up 2 bases; unmatched junction bases: 1. Germline V gene lookup returns CDR1 MDHEN and CDR2 SYDVKM. This CDR3 spans 15 amino acids. In DNA, the CDR3 is TGTGCCAGCAGTTTGGGGACAGGGGCTGGAAACACCATATATTTT. Residues: CASSLGTGAGNTIYF. Based on the CDR3 plus reference TRBV28 and TRBJ1-3, the full variable domain is DVKVTQSSRYLVKRTGEKVFLECVQDMDHENMFWYRQDPGLGLRLIYFSYDVKMKEKGDIPEGYSVSREKKERFSLILESASTNQTSMYLCASSLGTGAGNTIYFGEGSWLTVV.

This CDR3 is CAISDTMHNQPQHF. The CDR3, as DNA: TGTGCCATCAGTGATACGATGCACAATCAGCCCCAGCATTTT. The chain couples TRBV10-3 to TRBJ1-5, with D hard to call. CDR3 size: 14 residues. Trimming took off 3 bases at V and 3 bases at J, with 9 bases between the two ends. Germline CDR1 is ENHRY and CDR2 is SYGVKD.

J is TRBJ2-7 and V is TRBV4-2; D gene uncertain. CDR3 length equals 13 residues. Germline lookup yields CDR1 LGHNA and CDR2 YNFKEQ. Trimming removed 2 bases from V and 2 bases from J, with 7 bases in between. CDR3 loop: CASSQLTTYEQYF. The CDR3 region has the DNA TGTGCCAGCAGCCAACTTACTACCTACGAGCAGTACTTC.

The chain combines TRBV7-3 with TRBJ2-7, with 7 positions matching TRBD2. V was pared by 5 bases and J by 3 bases, with 7 bases of the junction left unmatched. The V gene's germline CDR1 is SGHTA and CDR2 FQGTGA. This CDR3 has 14 amino acids. CDR3 nucleotides: TGTGCCAGCAGCGCAACCAGCGGGGACTACGAGCAGTACTTC. Translated: CASSATSGDYEQYF.